This entry lists 9 T cell receptor beta chains sequenced from one sample in a study of CD8+ T cells in alopecia areata. RNA was isolated and reverse transcribed to cDNA, the sequencing template. Profiling relied on immunoSEQ multiplex PCR, and the TCRdb table lists in-frame clones only, not all of them. This table holds about 190,000 clones, 50% to 60% found once. Described treatment: oral pan-JAK inhibitor, 5-10 mg twice daily. The source was CD4+ T cells sorted from blood, collected at week 4, from a patient treated with tofacitinib. Source of these receptors: a human donor with alopecia areata.

V usage is TRBV29-1 and J usage is TRBJ2-7; D is unclear. The CDR3 has 14 residues. Trimming left V 5 bases short and J 0 bases short, with 14 bases between. CDR1 is SQVTM and CDR2 is ANQGSEA in the germline V gene. CDR3 coding DNA: TGCAGCGTTACCCCGTTGGGATTCTCCTACGAGCAGTACTTC. Protein product: CSVTPLGFSYEQYF.

The chain links TRBV29-1 to TRBJ2-1; no reliable D call. Germline CDR1 reads SQVTM; CDR2 reads ANQGSEA. V dropped 1 base and J dropped 6 bases, with 7 bases sitting between them. This CDR3 contains 12 residues. The CDR3 region is CSVEGRVNEQFF. In nucleotides, the CDR3 is TGCAGCGTTGAAGGACGGGTCAATGAGCAGTTCTTC.

The chain recombines TRBV10-3 with TRBJ2-7, with D perhaps matching TRBD2 (6 bases). Trimming shortened V by 4 bases and J by 5 bases, and 12 bases separated the two germline ends. Germline values: CDR1 ENHRY, CDR2 SYGVKD. The CDR3 sequence is 13 residues long. The CDR3 bases are TGTGCCATCAGTGGGGACCGCGGGGACGAGCAGTACTTC. This gives the protein CAISGDRGDEQYF.

The gene calls are TRBV11-2 and TRBJ2-3, with TRBD2 matching over 12 bases. Germline assignment: CDR1 SGHAT and CDR2 FQNNGV. The CDR3 has 18 amino acids. The V gene end was trimmed by 5 bases and the J gene end by 6 bases; junction bases not matched to a gene: 15. CDR3 sequence reads: CASSNPGTSGLSRDTQYF. The CDR3 coding sequence is TGTGCCAGCAGCAATCCCGGGACTAGCGGGCTTTCGAGGGATACGCAGTATTTT.

V is TRBV11-2 and J is TRBJ2-5; unclear D gene. Germline V gene lookup returns CDR1 SGHAT and CDR2 FQNNGV. V lost 2 bases and J 5 bases, leaving 12 bases between the germline ends. The CDR3 extends over 14 amino acids. CDR3 nucleotides: TGTGCCAGCAGCTTAAACGGTGGACCGGAGACCCAGTACTTC. Its protein is CASSLNGGPETQYF.

This chain joins TRBV29-1 and TRBJ1-5, with D possibly being TRBD1 (5 bases). CDR1 and CDR2 from the germline V gene are SQVTM and ANQGSEA. The CDR3 runs 13 residues. Trimming pared 4 bases from V and 7 bases from J, leaving 14 bases between. The CDR3 here is CSVGGLGGQPQHF. Here the CDR3 DNA reads TGCAGCGTTGGAGGCTTGGGGGGGCAGCCCCAGCATTTT.

The gene calls are TRBV19 and TRBJ2-3; a weak D match, TRBD2 (5 bases). The CDR3 is 12 residues long. Trimming stripped 11 bases from V and 6 bases from J, with 15 bases between. Germline assignment: CDR1 LNHDA and CDR2 SQIVND (reference sequence). CDR3 loop: CAVSQRRDTQYF. The CDR3 region has the DNA TGTGCCGTCTCTCAGCGGAGGGATACGCAGTATTTT.

This clone was detected only a few times. This sequence joins TRBV29-1 and TRBJ2-5, with TRBD1 matching 7 bases. Per germline, CDR1 SQVTM and CDR2 ANQGSEA. Losses at the gene ends were 7 bases for V and 5 bases for J; bases not matched to a gene: 7. The CDR3 is 12 residues long. The CDR3 loop is CSAWTGAETQYF. Here the CDR3 DNA reads TGCAGCGCCTGGACAGGCGCGGAGACCCAGTACTTC.

The rearrangement links TRBV29-1 to TRBJ2-2; D ambiguous. Germline CDR1 reads SQVTM; CDR2 reads ANQGSEA. This CDR3 has 11 amino acids. Trimming removed 7 bases from V and 7 bases from J, with 10 bases in between. The CDR3 loop is CSARGSGELFF. The CDR3 DNA is TGCAGCGCTCGAGGCAGCGGGGAGCTGTTTTTT.